The T cell receptor beta chain under discussion was sequenced for a study of cytomegalovirus exposure and HLA in healthy donors. Study findings and constraints: DRB1 had the most TCR associations and HLA-C the fewest, a later analysis found, with rates varying by HLA locus.

Turning to this clone: Its cognate antigen is unknown.

The CDR3 has 19 residues. V gave up 0 bases and J gave up 2 bases; unmatched junction bases: 9. The V gene's germline CDR1 is WNHNN and CDR2 SYGVQD (reference sequence). With 60 Vbeta and 13 Jbeta primers, the PCR was carried out. Measured with immunoSEQ multiplex PCR; TCRdb has only the in-frame clones, and not every one. This sample has some 130,000 clones, with about two thirds found just once. This clonotype was sampled from a human donor in good health. Sequenced: PBMCs. This rearrangement joins TRBV10-1 to TRBJ1-4; 10 nucleotides align to TRBD1. The CDR3: CASSESCLGQGRTNEKLFF. The CDR3 nucleotides read TGCGCCAGCAGTGAGTCGTGTCTGGGACAGGGGAGGACTAATGAAAAACTGTTTTTT.